This record looks at one TCR beta chain sequence and its context. The antigen is unknown. Researchers ran the assay at a deep level. Assay used: immunoSEQ multiplex PCR; TCRdb lists only in-frame clones, some missing. The sample carries 2,500,000 or so clones, 92% recorded once. The sample originates from a study of shared clonotypes between healthy human individuals. In the study overall: The donor group consisted of two women and a few men, aged 18 to 49. Study results and caveats: Genetic and exposure-history diversity was limited by the small donor number.

This CDR3 has 15 residues. The germline V gene has CDR1 SNHLY and CDR2 FYNNEI. Germline trimming cut 5 bases from V and 6 bases from J; bases unmatched to any gene: 8. The TCR comes from a man aged 18 to 29 in good health. Some clones in this sample may be carry-over from other donors' samples. This chain joins TRBV2 and TRBJ2-1; 9 bases fit TRBD2. The sample consisted of naive CD4+ T cells from PBMCs. Subset denoted: CD45RA+ positively selected. This chain's CDR3 is CASSRELAGLNEQFF. The DNA for the CDR3 is TGTGCCAGCAGTCGAGAGCTAGCGGGACTCAATGAGCAGTTCTTC.